This TCR beta chain was recovered during a study of T cells after yellow fever vaccination. Broader study findings: Detected again after the booster were most primary-vaccination clones, at 95% to 97% CD4 and approximately 85% CD8.

In the case of this clonotype: Its antigen is still unknown.

This CDR3 comprises 15 residues. The germline V gene has CDR1 DFQATT and CDR2 SNEGSKA (reference sequence). V gave up 0 bases and J gave up 2 bases, with 13 bases separating them. TCRdb re-derived calls from the 5' RACE reads in MiXCR, one entry per CDR3 protein. The data show 300,000 or so distinct CDR3 sequences, 10% to 15% seen once. The J gene is TRBJ1-2, the V gene TRBV20-1; perhaps TRBD1 as D (5 bases). The specimen comprised CD4+ T cells sorted from PBMCs, sampled 45 days after the yellow fever booster vaccination. The receptor was derived from a man aged 30 to 45 who received the YFV17D yellow fever vaccine. This CDR3 is CSARDLNRGNYGYTF. The CDR3 DNA reads TGCAGTGCTAGAGATCTCAATAGGGGAAACTATGGCTACACCTTC.